This entry lists 32 T cell receptor beta chains sequenced from one sample in a study of breast tumors, draining lymph nodes, adjacent tissues (dated by TCRdb to about 2016). The library was built by means of multiplex PCR. The sequencer listed for this sample is Illumina HiSeq 2000. TCRdb applied fastp at Q25 and MiXCR to the public reads, then kept only in-frame beta chains. Rows with one shared CDR3 protein collapse into an entry with the most common genes and DNA. In this sample the table shows under 350,000 distinct CDR3 sequences, 30% of which occur a single time. Together, the top ten hold around 1.1% of the sample. Lymph node samples were obtained from the axillary draining lymph nodes of breast cancer patients. The sequenced sample consisted of axillary lymph node tissue. The origin of the receptors is a female donor with breast cancer. Some clones in this sample may be carry-over from other donors' samples.

There are many counts of this clonotype. This sequence joins TRBV20-1 and TRBJ2-2, with a possible D match to TRBD1 (6 bases). V was trimmed by 2 bases and J by 4 bases, leaving 8 bases between them. This CDR3 has 13 residues. The germline V gene has CDR1 DFQATT and CDR2 SNEGSKA (reference sequence). This CDR3 reads CSARQGPTGELFF. The CDR3 region has the DNA TGCAGTGCTAGACAGGGGCCCACCGGGGAGCTGTTTTTT.

This clonotype was seen repeatedly, ten times or more. The genes are TRBV19 and TRBJ2-1; D is uncertain. The V gene lost 1 base and the J gene lost 9 bases, with 10 bases spanning the gap. The CDR3 has 13 residues. Germline V CDR1 and CDR2: LNHDA, SQIVND (reference sequence). The CDR3 DNA is TGTGCCAGTAGTATAGGTAGTCAGGTTGAGCAGTTCTTC. Encoded protein: CASSIGSQVEQFF.

Comment on this clonotype: This may stem from a read error, because a much larger clone lies one nucleotide away. The chain uses TRBV9 and TRBJ2-1; D unclear. Deletions cut 0 bases from V and 12 bases from J, with 13 bases between. Germline CDR1 SGDLS, CDR2 YYNGEE. This CDR3 comprises 13 residues. The CDR3 reads CASSVGLVSGQFF. The CDR3 region has the DNA TGTGCCAGCAGCGTAGGTTTAGTCAGTGGGCAGTTCTTC.

This clonotype has a count of ten or more. This chain links TRBV2 with TRBJ2-7, with TRBD1 as a possible D gene (6 bases). CDR3 length: 15 amino acids. Trimming took 7 bases from V and 6 from J, leaving 22 bases between them. CDR1 SNHLY and CDR2 FYNNEI come from the germline V gene. This CDR3 reads CASTEAGTKMGEQYF. The CDR3 nucleotides are TGTGCCAGCACAGAGGCCGGGACAAAGATGGGCGAGCAGTACTTC.

This clonotype was recorded at least ten times. The chain recombines TRBV29-1 with TRBJ2-1, with D maybe TRBD2 (5 bases). The CDR3 runs 12 residues. Trimming stripped 3 bases from V and 7 bases from J, with 10 bases between. Germline lookup yields CDR1 SQVTM and CDR2 ANQGSEA. The DNA of the CDR3 is TGCAGCGTTGACCCGAGGGAGAATGAGCAGTTCTTC. Protein: CSVDPRENEQFF.

This clonotype occurred many times. CDR3 sequence (DNA): TGTGCCAGTAGTAACTCGCCGGGTTGGTACAATGAGCAGTTCTTC. Translated: CASSNSPGWYNEQFF. The rearrangement links TRBV19 to TRBJ2-1, with D unclear. V lost 4 bases to trimming and J lost 4 bases, with 14 bases between them. In germline, CDR1 is LNHDA, CDR2 SQIVND (reference sequence). This CDR3 spans 15 amino acids.

The chain joins TRBV6-1 to TRBJ2-1; 9 bases fit TRBD2. Germline CDR1 reads MNHNS; CDR2 reads SASEGT. The CDR3 length is 15 residues. V trimming: 1 base; J trimming: 7 bases; junction bases outside the gene matches: 5. The CDR3 region has the DNA TGTGCCAGCAGTGAAGTCGGACTAGCGAAAAATGAGCAGTTCTTC. This sequence encodes CASSEVGLAKNEQFF.

About this clonotype itself: A read error may explain this, as a much larger clone is one base away. This chain joins TRBV9 and TRBJ2-3; D possibly corresponds to TRBD1 (7 bases). CDR1 and CDR2 (germline): SGDLS, YYNGEE. This CDR3 has 15 amino acids. In DNA form, the CDR3 reads TGTGCCAGCAGCGTGGAGGGACAGCTGGCGAATGCGCAGTGTTTT. Translated: CASSVEGQLANAQCF.

Concerning this clonotype: Since a much larger clone is just one base distant, this may be a read error. The J gene is TRBJ1-2, the V gene TRBV7-3; D perhaps matches TRBD1 (5 bases). Germline V gene sequence: CDR1 SGHTA, CDR2 FQGTGA. The CDR3 is 15 residues long. The chain's CDR3 is CASSLAPPGLYGYPF. The CDR3 DNA sequence: TGTGCCAGCAGCTTAGCCCCACCGGGACTCTATGGCTACCCCTTC. The whole variable domain, filled in from reference TRBV7-3 and TRBJ1-2, reads GAGVSQTPSNKVTEKGKYVELRCDPISGHTALYWYRQSLGQGPEFLIYFQGTGAADDSGLPNDRFFAVRPEGSVSTLKIQRTERGDSAVYLCASSLAPPGLYGYPFGSGTRLTVV.

Ten or more counts support this clonotype. The rearrangement uses TRBV20-1 and TRBJ2-2; 11 nucleotides line up with TRBD1. CDR3 length equals 17 residues. Germline V gene sequence: CDR1 DFQATT, CDR2 SNEGSKA (reference sequence). The junction had 6 bases not matched to a gene; V was cut back by 3 bases and J by 0 bases. Here the CDR3 DNA reads TGCAGTGCTAGGCGGGGGACAGGGGGTGCGAACACCGGGGAGCTGTTTTTT. Its protein product is CSARRGTGGANTGELFF.

Of note for this clonotype: A much more abundant neighbour one base away suggests this may be a read error. The V gene is TRBV19, the J gene TRBJ2-7; 9 nucleotides align to TRBD1. From germline, CDR1 is LNHDA and CDR2 SQIVND (reference sequence). This CDR3 contains 17 residues. J gave up 3 bases and V 3 bases, and 12 bases lay outside the gene matches. The CDR3 DNA is TGTGCCAGTAGTATGCCAGGGGGACAGGGTCCCGGCTACGAGCAGTACTTC. Residues: CASSMPGGQGPGYEQYF.

At least ten counts were recorded for this clonotype. This chain links TRBV20-1 with TRBJ2-1; 10 bases are shared with TRBD2. From germline, CDR1 is DFQATT and CDR2 SNEGSKA (reference sequence). The CDR3 sequence is 17 residues long. V was pared by 6 bases and J by 2 bases, with 13 bases of the junction left unmatched. CDR3 sequence (DNA): TGCAGTGCCCGTTTCTGGAAGCGGGAGGGCCCCTACAATGAGCAGTTCTTC. Translating gives CSARFWKREGPYNEQFF.

This clonotype was seen a few times. This clone may be a read error of a much larger clone one base away. This sequence joins TRBV20-1 and TRBJ2-7, with 7 bases fitting TRBD2. The CDR3 has 13 residues. From germline, CDR1 is DFQATT and CDR2 SNEGSKA (reference sequence). J gave up 7 bases and V 3 bases, and 9 bases lay outside the gene matches. The CDR3 reads CSASVRGVGEQYF. CDR3 nucleotides: TGCAGTGCTAGTGTCCGGGGGGTGGGGGAGCAGTACTTC.

Details on this clonotype: Being one base from a much bigger clone, this may be a read error. This chain links TRBV30 with TRBJ1-2, with 7 bases identical to TRBD1. This CDR3 region has 13 residues. Germline CDR1 and CDR2: GTSNPN and SVGIG (reference sequence). The junction had 7 bases not matched to a gene; V was cut back by 5 bases and J by 4 bases. The CDR3 nucleotides read TGTGCCTGGGCCCGGGACAGACCCTATGGCTACACCTTC. Its protein product is CAWARDRPYGYTF. Using reference TRBV30 and TRBJ1-2 for the parts outside the CDR3, the full variable domain is SQTIHQWPATLVQPVGSPLSLECTVEGTSNPNLYWYRQAAGRGLQLLFYSVGIGQISSEVPQNLSASRPQDRQFILSSKKLLLSDSGFYLCAWARDRPYGYTFGSGTRLTVV.

This clonotype came up many times. This sequence joins TRBV24-1 and TRBJ2-1; 15 bases fit TRBD2. The CDR3 is 17 amino acids. Germline V CDR1 and CDR2: KGHDR, SFDVKD. Losses at the gene ends were 3 bases for V and 9 bases for J; bases not matched to a gene: 8. CDR3 coding DNA: TGTGCCACCAGTGATCCTGGACTAGCGGGAGGGCCGGGTGAGCAGTTCTTC. It specifies CATSDPGLAGGPGEQFF.

This clonotype has at least ten counts. The chain links TRBV2 to TRBJ1-2, with D possibly matching TRBD1 (5 bases). Germline lookup yields CDR1 SNHLY and CDR2 FYNNEI. Trimming removed 2 bases at V and 6 bases at J, with 16 bases between. CDR3 length equals 15 residues. CDR3 nucleotides: TGTGCCAGCAGTGAATTCCCAACTTGGGGCGATGGCTACACCTTC. Its protein product is CASSEFPTWGDGYTF.

This clonotype was seen ten or more times. V gene TRBV5-1 combines with J gene TRBJ2-7, with D tentatively TRBD1 (6 bases). This CDR3 comprises 14 residues. V lost 4 bases and J lost 2, with 13 bases in between. CDR1 and CDR2 from the germline V gene are SGHRS and YFSETQ. CDR3 protein: CASSPGQLTYEQYF. The CDR3 coding sequence is TGCGCCAGCAGCCCCGGACAGCTGACCTACGAGCAGTACTTC.

At least ten counts were recorded for this clonotype. The rearrangement uses TRBV20-1 and TRBJ2-6; a possible D gene is TRBD2 (5 bases). CDR3 size: 15 residues. The germline V gene encodes CDR1 DFQATT and CDR2 SNEGSKA (reference sequence). V gave up 4 bases and J gave up 4 bases, with 14 bases separating them. This CDR3 is CSAMAGNAGANVLTF. The CDR3 DNA follows: TGCAGTGCTATGGCGGGCAACGCCGGGGCCAACGTCCTGACTTTC.

The table lists this clonotype with a few counts. The chain joins TRBV5-5 to TRBJ2-1, with 12 positions matching TRBD1. From germline, CDR1 is SGHKS and CDR2 YYEKEE (reference sequence). J was trimmed by 9 bases and V by 2 bases; bases with no gene match: 12. This CDR3 is built from 17 residues. CDR3 sequence: CASSFNRPGTGGGEQFF. In DNA form, the CDR3 reads TGTGCCAGCAGCTTCAATAGACCCGGGACAGGGGGCGGTGAGCAGTTCTTC.

This clonotype was counted ten times or more. The genes are TRBV10-3 and TRBJ1-2, with D possibly being TRBD1 (5 bases). The V and J ends lost 0 bases and 1 base respectively, with 18 bases between them. There are 18 residues in the CDR3. CDR1 ENHRY and CDR2 SYGVKD come from the germline V gene. The CDR3 loop reads CAISESGQGFSRNYGYTF. CDR3 sequence (DNA): TGTGCCATCAGTGAGTCGGGGCAGGGTTTTTCCCGTAACTATGGCTACACCTTC.

This clonotype was detected only a few times. The rearrangement joins TRBV3-1 to TRBJ2-1; D unresolved. CDR1 LGHDT and CDR2 YNNKEL come from the germline V gene (reference sequence). CDR3 length equals 14 residues. V was shortened by 3 bases and J by 6 bases, with 12 bases between the two germline ends. The CDR3 region has the DNA TGTGCCAGCAGCCAGGGGTCTCTGGGCAATGAGCAGTTCTTC. Translation gives CASSQGSLGNEQFF.

V and J are TRBV27 and TRBJ2-3, with TRBD2 matching 10 bases. Trimming at V came to 5 bases and at J to 2 bases, leaving 7 bases not matched to a gene. The CDR3 length is 16 residues. Germline V gene data show CDR1 as MNHEY and CDR2 as SMNVEV (reference sequence). The chain's CDR3 is CASSGRAGGPTDTQYF. The CDR3 DNA reads as TGTGCCAGCAGTGGGAGAGCGGGAGGGCCCACAGATACGCAGTATTTT.

In its sample, this clonotype was seen many times. The V and J genes are TRBV6-1 and TRBJ1-2; 10 nucleotides match TRBD1. CDR3 length: 14 residues. The V gene end was trimmed by 6 bases and the J gene end by 10 bases; junction bases not matched to a gene: 11. From germline, CDR1 is MNHNS and CDR2 SASEGT. CDR3 residues: CASRTGGQTTFYTF. CDR3 DNA: TGTGCCAGCAGGACAGGGGGCCAAACCACCTTCTACACCTTC.

This clonotype came up many times. The V and J genes are TRBV7-2 and TRBJ2-5; no clear D. This CDR3 is built from 14 residues. Germline V lookup: CDR1 SGHTA, CDR2 FQGNSA. V lost 0 bases and J lost 2, with 7 bases in between. Here the CDR3 reads CASSLARQQETQYF. In nucleotides, the CDR3 is TGTGCCAGCAGCTTAGCGAGGCAGCAAGAGACCCAGTACTTC.

J is TRBJ1-2 and V is TRBV5-5, with no clear D. V was pared by 4 bases and J by 4 bases, with 17 bases between. Germline loops: CDR1 SGHKS, CDR2 YYEKEE (reference sequence). This CDR3 has 15 amino acids. In DNA form, the CDR3 reads TGTGCCAGCAGCCAAGAGGTAGCAGGACTCTATGGCTACACCTTC. Residues: CASSQEVAGLYGYTF.

Note on this clonotype: Possible read error: a much larger clone is one base away. The conserved closing phenylalanine or tryptophan is absent in this CDR3, likely reflecting a read error. This rearrangement joins TRBV11-2 to TRBJ2-2; no firm D call. The V end was cut by 1 base, the J end by 4 bases, with 10 bases between. Germline V lookup: CDR1 SGHAT, CDR2 FQNNGV. This CDR3 comprises 15 residues. The CDR3 reads CASSLVQFPTGELFL. The DNA for the CDR3 is TGTGCCAGCAGCTTAGTACAGTTTCCCACCGGGGAGCTGTTTCTT.

At least ten counts were recorded for this clonotype. The gene calls are TRBV13 and TRBJ2-2; D tentatively fits TRBD1 or TRBD2 (5 bases each). Germline V gene sequence: CDR1 PRHDT, CDR2 FYEKMQ (reference sequence). Trimming cost V 8 bases and J 6 bases, with 19 bases left between them. This CDR3 has 15 amino acids. The CDR3 bases are TGTGCCAGCGACCTTCGAGGGGCGCCTCCCGGGGAGCTGTTTTTT. Amino acid sequence: CASDLRGAPPGELFF.

The chain carries TRBV18 and TRBJ2-3, with D hard to call. This CDR3 is 14 amino acids long. In germline, CDR1 is KGHSH, CDR2 LQKENI. V lost 6 bases, J lost 2 bases, and 12 bases lay in between. The CDR3 DNA reads as TGTGCCAGCTCCCCCGACACCGACACAGATACGCAGTATTTT. Translation gives CASSPDTDTDTQYF.

The CDR3 region has the DNA TGTGCCAGCAGCCAGGTCGCGGCCGGTGCTGAAGCTTTCTTT. Its translation is CASSQVAAGAEAFF. The gene calls are TRBV9 and TRBJ1-1; D is unresolved. This CDR3 has 14 residues. The V gene's germline CDR1 is SGDLS and CDR2 YYNGEE. V dropped 4 bases and J dropped 6 bases, with 16 bases sitting between them. The whole variable domain, remainder taken from reference TRBV9 and TRBJ1-1, is DSGVTQTPKHLITATGQRVTLRCSPRSGDLSVYWYQQSLDQGLQFLIQYYNGEERAKGNILERFSAQQFPDLHSELNLSSLELGDSALYFCASSQVAAGAEAFFGQGTRLTVV.

This clonotype appeared a single time. This may come from a read error, since a much larger clone is one base off. The chain has TRBV20-1 and TRBJ1-5; 8 nucleotides agree with TRBD1. Germline V gene sequence: CDR1 DFQATT, CDR2 SNEGSKA (reference sequence). The CDR3 sequence is 15 residues long. CDR3 sequence: CSALKLGQANRPQHF. CDR3 in DNA: TGCAGTGCCCTTAAGTTGGGACAGGCTAATCGGCCCCAGCATTTT.

This chain connects TRBV10-2 to TRBJ1-1; possibly TRBD1 for D (6 bases). Germline CDR1 and CDR2: WSHSY and SAAADI. CDR3 size: 15 residues. Trimming pared 4 bases from V and 7 bases from J, leaving 19 bases between. The CDR3: CASSVVQGRADEAFF. The CDR3 DNA reads as TGCGCCAGCAGTGTGGTACAGGGACGGGCTGATGAAGCTTTCTTT.

The chain employs TRBV10-1 and TRBJ2-6; TRBD2 might be the D (5 bases). Trimming shortened V by 6 bases and J by 4 bases, and 13 bases separated the two germline ends. Germline V gives CDR1 WNHNN, CDR2 SYGVQD (reference sequence). This CDR3 contains 15 residues. The CDR3 DNA is TGCGCCAGCAGCCCGGGGAGCGTCGGGGCCAACGTCCTGACTTTC. Translating gives CASSPGSVGANVLTF.